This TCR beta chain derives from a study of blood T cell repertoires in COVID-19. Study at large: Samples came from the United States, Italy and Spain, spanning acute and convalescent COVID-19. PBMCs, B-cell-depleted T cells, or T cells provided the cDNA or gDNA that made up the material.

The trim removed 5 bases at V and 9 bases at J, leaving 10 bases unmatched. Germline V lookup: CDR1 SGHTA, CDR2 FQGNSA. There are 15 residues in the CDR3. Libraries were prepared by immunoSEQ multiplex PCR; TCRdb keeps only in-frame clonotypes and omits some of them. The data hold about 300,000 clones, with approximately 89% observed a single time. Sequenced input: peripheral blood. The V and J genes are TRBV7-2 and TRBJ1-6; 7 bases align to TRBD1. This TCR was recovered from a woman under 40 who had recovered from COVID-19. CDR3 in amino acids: CASSRNRGIGSPLHF. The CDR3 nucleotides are TGTGCCAGCAGCCGGAACAGGGGTATTGGTTCACCCCTCCACTTT. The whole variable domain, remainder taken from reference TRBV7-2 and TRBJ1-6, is GAGVSQSPSNKVTEKGKDVELRCDPISGHTALYWYRQSLGQGLEFLIYFQGNSAPDKSGLPSDRFSAERTGGSVSTLTIQRTQQEDSAVYLCASSRNRGIGSPLHFGNGTRLTVT.